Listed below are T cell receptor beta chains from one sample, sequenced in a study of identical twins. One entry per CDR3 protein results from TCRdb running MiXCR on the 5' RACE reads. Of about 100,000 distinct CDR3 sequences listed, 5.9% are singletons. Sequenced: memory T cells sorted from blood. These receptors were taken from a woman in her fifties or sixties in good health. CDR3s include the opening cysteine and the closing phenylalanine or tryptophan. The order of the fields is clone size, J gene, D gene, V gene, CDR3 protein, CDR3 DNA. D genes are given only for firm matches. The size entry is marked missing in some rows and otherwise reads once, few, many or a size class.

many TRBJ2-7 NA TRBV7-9 CASSLKGGEGYEQYF TGTGCCAGCAGCTTGAAGGGCGGCGAAGGGTACGAGCAGTACTTC
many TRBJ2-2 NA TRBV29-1 CSVYTPWGNTGELFF TGCAGCGTCTATACCCCGTGGGGAAACACCGGGGAGCTGTTTTTT
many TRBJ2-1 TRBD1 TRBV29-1 CSVRGGAPGNEQFF TGCAGCGTCAGAGGGGGCGCCCCCGGCAATGAGCAGTTCTTC
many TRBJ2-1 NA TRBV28 CASSFGGWGSSYNEQFF TGTGCCAGCAGTTTCGGGGGCTGGGGGAGCTCCTACAATGAGCAGTTCTTC
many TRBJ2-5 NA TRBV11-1 CASSPEAWGEETQYF TGTGCCAGCAGCCCCGAAGCGTGGGGGGAAGAGACCCAGTACTTC
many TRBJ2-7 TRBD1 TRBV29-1 CSVEEGQGVFYEQYF TGCAGCGTTGAAGAGGGACAGGGGGTCTTCTACGAGCAGTACTTC
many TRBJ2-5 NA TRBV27 CASSGGGTAGSETQYF TGTGCCAGCAGTGGGGGCGGGACGGCAGGATCGGAGACCCAGTACTTC
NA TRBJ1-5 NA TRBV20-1 CRCRSLPQGGNQPQHF TGCAGATGTAGAAGTTTACCCCAGGGAGGCAATCAGCCCCAGCATTTT
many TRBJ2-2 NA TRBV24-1 CATSDLGRSNTGELFF TGTGCCACCAGTGATTTGGGCCGGTCGAACACCGGGGAGCTGTTTTTT
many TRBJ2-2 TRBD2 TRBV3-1 CASSRLAGATGELFF TGTGCCAGCAGCCGTCTAGCGGGAGCCACCGGGGAGCTGTTTTTT
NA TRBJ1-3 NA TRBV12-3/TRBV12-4 CASRKIQGFSGNTIYF TGTGCCAGCAGGAAAATACAGGGTTTCTCTGGAAACACCATATATTTT
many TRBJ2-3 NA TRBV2 CASSVRADTQYF TGTGCCAGCAGCGTCAGGGCAGATACGCAGTATTTT
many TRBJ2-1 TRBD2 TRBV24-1 CATSTGGLATSGGGPYNEQFF TGTGCCACCAGTACAGGGGGACTTGCGACTAGCGGGGGGGGCCCCTACAATGAGCAGTTCTTC
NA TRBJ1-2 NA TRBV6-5 CASSSQGGANYGYTF TGTGCCAGCAGCTCTCAAGGAGGGGCTAACTATGGCTACACCTTC
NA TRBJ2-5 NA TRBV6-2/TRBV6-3 CASSYSSPAGTQYF TGTGCCAGCAGTTACTCGTCGCCTGCGGGGACCCAGTACTTC
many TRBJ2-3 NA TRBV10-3 CAISDVSADTQYF TGTGCCATCAGTGACGTCTCTGCAGATACGCAGTATTTT
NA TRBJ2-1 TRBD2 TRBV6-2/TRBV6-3 CASSYSGLATDEQFF TGTGCCAGCAGTTACTCGGGACTAGCGACCGATGAGCAGTTCTTC
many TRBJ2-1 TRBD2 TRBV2 CASTAQLAGYEQFF TGTGCCAGCACCGCCCAGCTAGCGGGATATGAGCAGTTCTTC
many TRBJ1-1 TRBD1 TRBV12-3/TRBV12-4 CASSRDRGPSTEAFF TGTGCCAGCAGCCGGGACAGGGGGCCGAGCACTGAAGCTTTCTTT
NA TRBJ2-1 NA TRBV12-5 CASGLPTRGEQFF TGTGCTAGTGGTTTACCTACTAGAGGTGAGCAGTTCTTC
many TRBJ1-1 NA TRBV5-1 CASSSQGIGMNTEAFF TGCGCCAGCAGCTCCCAGGGGATCGGAATGAACACTGAAGCTTTCTTT
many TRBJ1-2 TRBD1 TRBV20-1 CSATGVMNRGSNYGYTF TGCAGTGCTACGGGGGTGATGAACAGGGGTTCCAACTATGGCTACACCTTC
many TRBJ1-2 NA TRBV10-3 CAIKGTGDLNYGYTF TGTGCCATCAAAGGGACCGGGGACCTGAACTATGGCTACACCTTC
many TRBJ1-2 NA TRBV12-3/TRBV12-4 CASGRDTLGYTF TGTGCCAGCGGTCGGGACACCCTGGGCTACACCTTC
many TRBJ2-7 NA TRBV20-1 CSAVAGSYEQYF TGCAGTGCTGTCGCGGGATCCTACGAGCAGTACTTC
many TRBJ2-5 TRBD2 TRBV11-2 CASSLNSGSEQETQYF TGTGCCAGCAGCTTGAATAGCGGGAGTGAACAAGAGACCCAGTACTTC
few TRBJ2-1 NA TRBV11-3 CASSLDLGPQFF TGTGCCAGCAGCTTAGATCTAGGGCCGCAGTTCTTC
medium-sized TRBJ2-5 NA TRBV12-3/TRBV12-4 CASGSFETQYF TGTGCCAGCGGAAGTTTTGAGACCCAGTACTTC
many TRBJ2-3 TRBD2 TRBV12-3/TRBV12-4 CASRTSGRGLDTQYF TGTGCCAGCAGGACTAGCGGGAGGGGGCTAGATACGCAGTATTTT
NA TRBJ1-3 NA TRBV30 CAWSVLGSSGNTIYF TGTGCCTGGAGTGTACTCGGGAGCTCTGGAAACACCATATATTTT
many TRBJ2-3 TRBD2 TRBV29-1 CSVPSGDTQYF TGCAGCGTCCCTAGCGGCGATACGCAGTATTTT
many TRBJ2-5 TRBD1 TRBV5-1 CASSPRDSWETQYF TGCGCCAGCAGCCCCCGGGACAGCTGGGAGACCCAGTACTTC
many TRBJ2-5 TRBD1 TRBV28 CASSSRTGHQETQYF TGTGCCAGCAGTTCCAGGACAGGGCATCAAGAGACCCAGTACTTC
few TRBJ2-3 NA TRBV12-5 CASHGSSPDTQYF TGTGCTAGTCACGGGAGTTCCCCAGATACGCAGTATTTT
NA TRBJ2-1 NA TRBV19 CASSIGGHGGEQFF TGTGCCAGTAGTATAGGGGGCCACGGGGGTGAGCAGTTCTTC
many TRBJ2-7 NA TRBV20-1 CSAREFVSEQYF TGCAGTGCTAGAGAATTTGTAAGCGAGCAGTACTTC
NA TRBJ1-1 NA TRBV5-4 CASSSEGEAFF TGTGCCAGCAGTTCAGAGGGAGAAGCTTTCTTT
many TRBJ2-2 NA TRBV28 CASRMGFRVTGELFF TGTGCCAGCCGAATGGGATTTCGGGTCACCGGGGAGCTGTTTTTT
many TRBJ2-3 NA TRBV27 CASSLWRGGGTDTQYF TGTGCCAGCAGTTTATGGCGGGGTGGGGGCACAGATACGCAGTATTTT
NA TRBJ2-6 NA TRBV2 CASLTVASSGANVLTF TGTGCCAGCTTAACAGTTGCTAGCTCTGGGGCCAACGTCCTGACTTTC
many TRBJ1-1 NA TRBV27 CARWMRFITEAFF TGTGCCAGGTGGATGAGATTCATCACTGAAGCTTTCTTT
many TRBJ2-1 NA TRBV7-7 CASSQGGEQFF TGTGCTAGCAGCCAGGGTGGGGAGCAGTTCTTC
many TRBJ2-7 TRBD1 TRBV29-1 CSVDRGYEQYF TGCAGCGTTGACAGGGGGTACGAGCAGTACTTC
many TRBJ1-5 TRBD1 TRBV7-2 CASSRTGYDQPQHF TGTGCCAGCAGCCGGACAGGATACGATCAGCCCCAGCATTTT
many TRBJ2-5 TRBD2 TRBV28 CASSGSGSGQETQYF TGTGCCAGCAGTGGGAGCGGGAGTGGTCAAGAGACCCAGTACTTC
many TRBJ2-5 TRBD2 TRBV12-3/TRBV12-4 CASSPGGGWETQYF TGTGCCAGCAGCCCCGGGGGGGGCTGGGAGACCCAGTACTTC
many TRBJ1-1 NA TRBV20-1 CSARDQGPEGKEAFF TGCAGTGCTAGAGATCAGGGACCGGAGGGGAAGGAAGCTTTCTTT
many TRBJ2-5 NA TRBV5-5 CASSWKQGSETQYF TGTGCCAGCAGCTGGAAACAGGGAAGCGAGACCCAGTACTTC
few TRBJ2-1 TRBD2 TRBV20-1 CSARVVGLAVQTDEQFF TGCAGTGCCAGAGTGGTGGGACTAGCGGTACAAACGGATGAGCAGTTCTTC
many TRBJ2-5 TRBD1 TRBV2 CASSGDRRSPKETQYF TGTGCCAGCAGTGGGGACAGGAGAAGCCCTAAGGAGACCCAGTACTTC
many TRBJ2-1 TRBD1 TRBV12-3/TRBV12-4 CASRRSSDRGYNEQFF TGTGCCAGCAGAAGGTCCAGTGACAGGGGCTACAATGAGCAGTTCTTC
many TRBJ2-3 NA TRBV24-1 CATSDTLQTDTQYF TGTGCCACCAGTGATACTCTCCAAACAGATACGCAGTATTTT
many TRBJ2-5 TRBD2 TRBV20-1 CSARAQVLAEETQYF TGCAGTGCTAGAGCCCAGGTTCTAGCGGAAGAGACCCAGTACTTC
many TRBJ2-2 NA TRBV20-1 CSAGQNTGELFF TGCAGTGCAGGACAAAACACCGGGGAGCTGTTTTTT
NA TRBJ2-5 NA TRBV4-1 CASSRGTAQETQYF TGCGCCAGCAGCCGCGGGACAGCCCAAGAGACCCAGTACTTC
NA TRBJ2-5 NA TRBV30 CAWRPTLLETQYF TGTGCCTGGAGACCGACCCTCCTCGAGACCCAGTACTTC
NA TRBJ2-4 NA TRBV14 CASSQVGGKNIQYF TGTGCCAGCAGCCAAGTGGGGGGTAAAAACATTCAGTACTTC
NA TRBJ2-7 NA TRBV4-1 CASSPQDTPSSYEQYF TGCGCCAGCAGCCCCCAGGACACCCCCTCCTCCTACGAGCAGTACTTC
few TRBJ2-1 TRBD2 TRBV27 CASSSAGGPNEQFF TGTGCCAGCAGTTCGGCGGGAGGGCCCAATGAGCAGTTCTTC
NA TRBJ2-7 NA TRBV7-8 CASSLDTGNSYEQYF TGTGCCAGCAGCTTAGACACAGGGAATTCCTACGAGCAGTACTTC